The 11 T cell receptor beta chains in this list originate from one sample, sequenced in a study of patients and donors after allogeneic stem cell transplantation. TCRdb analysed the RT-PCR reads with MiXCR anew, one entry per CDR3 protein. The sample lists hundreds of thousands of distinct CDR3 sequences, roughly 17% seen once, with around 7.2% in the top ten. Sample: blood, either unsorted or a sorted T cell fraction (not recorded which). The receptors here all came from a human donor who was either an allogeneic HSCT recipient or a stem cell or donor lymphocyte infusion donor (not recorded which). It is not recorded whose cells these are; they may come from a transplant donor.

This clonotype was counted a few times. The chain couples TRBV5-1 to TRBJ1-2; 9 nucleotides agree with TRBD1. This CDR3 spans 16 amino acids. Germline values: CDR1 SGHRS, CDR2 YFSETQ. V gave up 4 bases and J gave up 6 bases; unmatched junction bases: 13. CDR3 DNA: TGCGCCAGCAGCCGACAGGGGGTAGACTGGGGTGATGGCTACACCTTC. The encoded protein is CASSRQGVDWGDGYTF.

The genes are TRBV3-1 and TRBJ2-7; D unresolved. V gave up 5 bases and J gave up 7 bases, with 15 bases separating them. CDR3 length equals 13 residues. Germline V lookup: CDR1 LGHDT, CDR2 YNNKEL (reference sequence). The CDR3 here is CASSSALKGEQYF. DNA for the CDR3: TGTGCCAGCAGCTCCGCCCTAAAAGGGGAGCAGTACTTC.

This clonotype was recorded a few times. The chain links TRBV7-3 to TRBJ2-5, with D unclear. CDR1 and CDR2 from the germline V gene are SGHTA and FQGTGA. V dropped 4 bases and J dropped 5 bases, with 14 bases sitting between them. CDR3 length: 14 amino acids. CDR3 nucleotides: TGTGCCAGCAGCTCCGGACCCCTCGGGGAGACCCAGTACTTC. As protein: CASSSGPLGETQYF.

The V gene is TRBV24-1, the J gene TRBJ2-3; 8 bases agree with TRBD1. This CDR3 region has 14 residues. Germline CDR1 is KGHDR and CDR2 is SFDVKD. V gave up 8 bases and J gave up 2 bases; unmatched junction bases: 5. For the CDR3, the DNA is TGTGCCACCAACGACAGGGGCCTCACAGATACGCAGTATTTT. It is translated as CATNDRGLTDTQYF.

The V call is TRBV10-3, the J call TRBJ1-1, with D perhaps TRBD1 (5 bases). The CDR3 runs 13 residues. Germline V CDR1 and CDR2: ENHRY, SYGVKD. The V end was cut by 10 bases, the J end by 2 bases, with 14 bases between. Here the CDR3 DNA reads TGTGCCACCTGGACACCGTTAAACACTGAAGCTTTCTTT. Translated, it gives CATWTPLNTEAFF.

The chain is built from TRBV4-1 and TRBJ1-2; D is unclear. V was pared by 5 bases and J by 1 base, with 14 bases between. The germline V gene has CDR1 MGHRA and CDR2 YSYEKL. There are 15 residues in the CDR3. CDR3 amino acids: CASSGLNGNNYGYTF. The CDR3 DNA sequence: TGCGCCAGCAGCGGGCTAAATGGCAATAACTATGGCTACACCTTC.

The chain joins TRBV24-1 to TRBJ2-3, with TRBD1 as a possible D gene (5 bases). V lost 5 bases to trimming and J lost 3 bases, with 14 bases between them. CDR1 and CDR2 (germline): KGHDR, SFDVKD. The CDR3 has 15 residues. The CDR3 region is CATSGQNLRTDTQYF. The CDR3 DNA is TGTGCCACCAGTGGACAGAATCTACGTACAGATACGCAGTATTTT.

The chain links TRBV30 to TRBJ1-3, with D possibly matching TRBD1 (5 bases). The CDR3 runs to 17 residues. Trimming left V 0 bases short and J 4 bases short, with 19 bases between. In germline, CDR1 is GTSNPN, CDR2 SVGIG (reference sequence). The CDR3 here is CAWSVRWGGFGGNTIYF. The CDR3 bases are TGTGCCTGGAGTGTCAGGTGGGGGGGGTTTGGCGGAAACACCATATATTTT.

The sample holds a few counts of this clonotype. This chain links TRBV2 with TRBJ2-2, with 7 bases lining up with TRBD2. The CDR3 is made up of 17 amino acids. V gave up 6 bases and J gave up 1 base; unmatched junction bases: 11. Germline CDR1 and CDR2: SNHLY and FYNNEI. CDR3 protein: CASRLYAGVGNTGELFF. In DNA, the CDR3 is TGTGCCAGCAGGCTCTACGCGGGGGTGGGGAACACCGGGGAGCTGTTTTTT.

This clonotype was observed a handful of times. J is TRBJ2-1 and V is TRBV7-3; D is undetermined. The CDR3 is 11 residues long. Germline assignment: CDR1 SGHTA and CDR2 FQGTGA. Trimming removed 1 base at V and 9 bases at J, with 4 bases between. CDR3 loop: CASSLNSEQFF. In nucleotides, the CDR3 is TGTGCCAGCAGCTTAAACAGTGAGCAGTTCTTC. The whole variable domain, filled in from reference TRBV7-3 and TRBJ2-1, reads GAGVSQTPSNKVTEKGKYVELRCDPISGHTALYWYRQSLGQGPEFLIYFQGTGAADDSGLPNDRFFAVRPEGSVSTLKIQRTERGDSAVYLCASSLNSEQFFGPGTRLTVL.

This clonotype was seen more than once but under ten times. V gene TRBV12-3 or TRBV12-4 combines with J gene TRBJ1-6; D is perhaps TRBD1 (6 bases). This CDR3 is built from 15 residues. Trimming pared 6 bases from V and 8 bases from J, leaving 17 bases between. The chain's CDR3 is CASRKTQGLYSPLHF. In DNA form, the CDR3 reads TGTGCCAGCAGAAAGACACAGGGCCTTTATTCACCCCTCCACTTT.